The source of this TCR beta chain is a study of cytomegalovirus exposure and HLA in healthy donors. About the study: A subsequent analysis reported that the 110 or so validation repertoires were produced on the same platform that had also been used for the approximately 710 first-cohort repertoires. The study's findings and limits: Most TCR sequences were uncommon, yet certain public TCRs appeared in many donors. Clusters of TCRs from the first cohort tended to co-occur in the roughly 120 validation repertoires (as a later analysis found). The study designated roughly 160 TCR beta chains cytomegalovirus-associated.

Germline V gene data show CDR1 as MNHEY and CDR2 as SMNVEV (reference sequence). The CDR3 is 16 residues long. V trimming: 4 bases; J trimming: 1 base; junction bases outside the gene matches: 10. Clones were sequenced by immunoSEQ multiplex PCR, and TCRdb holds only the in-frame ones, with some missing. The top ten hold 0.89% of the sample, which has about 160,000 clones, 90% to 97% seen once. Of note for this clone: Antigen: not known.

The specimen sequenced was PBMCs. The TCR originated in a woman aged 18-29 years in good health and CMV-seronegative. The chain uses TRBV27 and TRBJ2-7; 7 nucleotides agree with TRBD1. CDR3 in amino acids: CASSSLQGQLSYEQYF. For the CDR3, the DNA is TGTGCCAGCAGTTCGTTACAGGGACAGCTATCCTACGAGCAGTACTTC.